The rows below give T cell receptor beta chains drawn from one sample of a study of CD8+ T cells in alopecia areata. This table comes from immunoSEQ multiplex PCR, and its TCRdb copy is limited to in-frame clones, with some not included. Of about 200,000 clones in the sample, 60% to 70% were seen once. This material consisted of CD4+ T cells sorted from blood, taken at week 4, from a patient treated with tofacitinib. Source of these receptors: a human donor with alopecia areata. Both conserved end residues are part of each CDR3.

v_call cdr3_length cdr3_aa
TRBV27 13 CASNGLVPGELFF
TRBV29-1 13 CSVGRGSSTEAFF
TRBV30 15 CAWSPGGVNQETQYF
TRBV5-1 14 CASSLAGFGSPLHF
TRBV30 15 CAFQKLSGGTDTQYF
TRBV2 12 CASSELGSPLHF
TRBV29-1 11 CSVEEVREAFF
TRBV29-1 15 CSAAGLAGGLGELFF
TRBV29-1 11 CSVTWYTEAFF
TRBV10-2 14 CASSEAPVTYEQYF
TRBV29-1 13 CSVVDQLDETQYF
TRBV30 14 CAWSVGAGNYGYTF